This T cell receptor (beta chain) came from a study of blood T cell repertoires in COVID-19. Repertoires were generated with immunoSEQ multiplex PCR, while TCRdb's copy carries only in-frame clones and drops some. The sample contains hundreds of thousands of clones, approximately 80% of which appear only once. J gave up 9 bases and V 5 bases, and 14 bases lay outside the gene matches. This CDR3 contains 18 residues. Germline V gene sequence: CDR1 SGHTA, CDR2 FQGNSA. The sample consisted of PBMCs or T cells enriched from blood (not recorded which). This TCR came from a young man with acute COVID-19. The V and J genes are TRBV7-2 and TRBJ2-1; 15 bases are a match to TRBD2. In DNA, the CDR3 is TGTGCCAGCAGCGCTAGTGTGGGACTAGCGGGGGGACTCCTTGAGCAGTTCTTC. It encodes CASSASVGLAGGLLEQFF.